This passage covers 20 T cell receptor beta chains from one sample sequenced in a study of technical replicates of blood from several donors. TCRdb's table, derived via immunoSEQ multiplex PCR, lists solely in-frame clones and lacks some. This table has more than 15,000 clones, approximately 89% appearing once. Specimen: PBMCs. These receptors came from a human donor in good health.

This sequence joins TRBV5-1 and TRBJ2-1; the D is unclear. This CDR3 spans 16 amino acids. Germline CDR1 SGHRS, CDR2 YFSETQ. Trimming removed 0 bases from V and 5 bases from J, with 15 bases in between. This CDR3 is CASSLAFGGSHNEQFF. The CDR3 DNA reads TGCGCCAGCAGCTTGGCATTTGGCGGATCGCACAATGAGCAGTTCTTC.

This clone was seen only once. The rearrangement uses TRBV11-2 and TRBJ2-1; 9 nucleotides line up with TRBD2. CDR1 and CDR2 (germline): SGHAT, FQNNGV. The V gene end was trimmed by 1 base and the J gene end by 4 bases; junction bases not matched to a gene: 2. The CDR3 spans 15 residues. In DNA form, the CDR3 reads TGTGCCAGCAGCTTAGTCCTAGCGGGGTACAATGAGCAGTTCTTC. Protein product: CASSLVLAGYNEQFF.

The CDR3 bases are TGTGCCAGCAGGCCCTCCGGGTCCAAAGCGGAAAAACTGTTTTTT. Translation gives CASRPSGSKAEKLFF. V usage is TRBV6-5 and J usage is TRBJ1-4; D is ambiguous. Trimming took off 6 bases at V and 8 bases at J, with 19 bases between the two ends. CDR1 is MNHEY, CDR2 SVGAGI, per germline. The CDR3 is 15 amino acids.

The CDR3 here is CASSEASANTGELFF. In DNA, the CDR3 is TGTGCCAGCAGTGAAGCATCCGCGAACACCGGGGAGCTGTTTTTT. This sequence joins TRBV6-1 and TRBJ2-2, with D unclear. CDR3 length equals 15 residues. Trimming removed 0 bases from V and 0 bases from J, with 5 bases in between. Germline CDR1 and CDR2: MNHNS and SASEGT.

V gene TRBV9 combines with J gene TRBJ1-5, with D possibly matching TRBD1 (5 bases). The CDR3 has 13 residues. Trimming cost V 1 base and J 9 bases, with 11 bases left between them. In germline, CDR1 is SGDLS, CDR2 YYNGEE. DNA for the CDR3: TGTGCCAGCAGCGTAACCTCTCAGGGGCCCCAGCATTTT. It codes for CASSVTSQGPQHF.

The CDR3 nucleotides read TGTGCCAGCAGCTTTAGGGAGATCGGGGAGCTGTTTTTT. This gives the protein CASSFREIGELFF. The chain is built from TRBV7-9 and TRBJ2-2; possibly TRBD2 for D (5 bases). The ends were cut back, 3 bases at V and 7 bases at J, with 9 bases in the middle. Germline CDR1 reads SEHNR; CDR2 reads FQNEAQ (reference sequence). The CDR3 runs to 13 residues.

The V call is TRBV11-2, the J call TRBJ2-5, with D possibly matching TRBD1 (6 bases). Deletions cut 2 bases from V and 5 bases from J, with 12 bases between. Looked up from germline, CDR1 is SGHAT and CDR2 is FQNNGV. The CDR3 length is 14 residues. The CDR3 protein is CASSLHRVWETQYF. In nucleotides, the CDR3 is TGTGCCAGCAGCTTACACAGGGTTTGGGAGACCCAGTACTTC. The variable domain in full, completed from reference TRBV11-2 and TRBJ2-5, reads EAGVAQSPRYKIIEKRQSVAFWCNPISGHATLYWYQQILGQGPKLLIQFQNNGVVDDSQLPKDRFSAERLKGVDSTLKIQPAKLEDSAVYLCASSLHRVWETQYFGPGTRLLVL.

CDR3 loop: CASSPTGAAGEQYF. CDR3 nucleotides: TGTGCCAGCAGCCCCACCGGAGCAGCGGGGGAGCAGTACTTC. This chain connects TRBV7-6 to TRBJ2-7; 7 bases line up with TRBD2. Trimming took 5 bases from V and 7 from J; bases not matched to a gene: 11. This CDR3 has 14 amino acids. Germline V lookup: CDR1 SGHVS, CDR2 FNYEAQ.

In its sample, this clone was seen a few times. The chain employs TRBV6-1 and TRBJ2-1; D gene ambiguous. The germline V gene has CDR1 MNHNS and CDR2 SASEGT. This CDR3 region has 12 residues. The V gene lost 7 bases and the J gene lost 1 base, with 5 bases spanning the gap. The CDR3 region is CASTRSYNEQFF. The CDR3 region has the DNA TGTGCCAGCACTCGGTCCTACAATGAGCAGTTCTTC.

In its sample, this clone was seen once. This sequence joins TRBV2 and TRBJ1-3; D unresolved. CDR1 and CDR2 (germline): SNHLY, FYNNEI. Trimming cost V 2 bases and J 0 bases, with 5 bases left between them. This CDR3 comprises 14 residues. The CDR3 nucleotides read TGTGCCAGCAGTGAATACGGCTCTGGAAACACCATATATTTT. Its translation is CASSEYGSGNTIYF.

The rearrangement joins TRBV15 to TRBJ2-7; perhaps TRBD2 as D (5 bases). Trimming stripped 0 bases from V and 7 bases from J, with 13 bases between. Germline CDR1 reads LNHNV; CDR2 reads YYDKDF (reference sequence). The CDR3 is made up of 14 amino acids. DNA for the CDR3: TGTGCCACCAGCAGAGAGGGAGTCTACCGAGAGCAGTACTTC. Translating gives CATSREGVYREQYF.

The chain recombines TRBV2 with TRBJ2-7, with 8 bases that match TRBD2. After removal of 1 base from V and 6 bases from J, the junction contained 11 bases not matched to a gene. The germline V gene has CDR1 SNHLY and CDR2 FYNNEI. The CDR3 covers 16 residues. The CDR3 here is CASSEGGSGIRGEQYF. The CDR3, as DNA: TGTGCCAGCAGTGAAGGGGGTAGCGGGATACGAGGCGAGCAGTACTTC. Full variable domain (remainder filled in from reference TRBV2 and TRBJ2-7): EPEVTQTPSHQVTQMGQEVILRCVPISNHLYFYWYRQILGQKVEFLVSFYNNEISEKSEIFDDQFSVERPDGSNFTLKIRSTKLEDSAMYFCASSEGGSGIRGEQYFGPGTRLTVT.

The chain is built from TRBV10-1 and TRBJ2-5; 8 bases are a match to TRBD2. V gave up 3 bases and J gave up 5 bases; unmatched junction bases: 5. The CDR3 consists of 14 residues. The germline V gene encodes CDR1 WNHNN and CDR2 SYGVQD (reference sequence). The chain's CDR3 is CASSDSGSVETQYF. Here the CDR3 DNA reads TGCGCCAGCAGTGACAGCGGGAGTGTCGAGACCCAGTACTTC.

The rearrangement links TRBV27 to TRBJ2-7, with 7 bases aligning to TRBD2. CDR1 is MNHEY and CDR2 is SMNVEV in the germline V gene (reference sequence). This CDR3 is built from 16 residues. V lost 0 bases and J lost 6; bases outside the gene matches: 11. The CDR3 coding sequence is TGTGCCAGCAGTTTATCCATGGGGCGGACTAGAGGCGAGCAGTACTTC. Protein product: CASSLSMGRTRGEQYF.

This clone was counted once. The V and J genes are TRBV5-1 and TRBJ1-2; 7 bases match TRBD1. The CDR3 has 15 residues. From germline, CDR1 is SGHRS and CDR2 YFSETQ. Unmatched junction bases numbered 10, after V lost 0 bases and J lost 8 bases. CDR3 DNA: TGCGCCAGCAGCTTGGGCCAACTAGGGGGCGCGGGCTACACCTTC. Translation: CASSLGQLGGAGYTF.

This rearrangement joins TRBV19 to TRBJ2-1, with TRBD2 identical over 11 bases. With 7 bases clipped from V and 1 base from J, the junction kept 3 bases outside the gene matches. Germline CDR1 and CDR2: LNHDA and SQIVND (reference sequence). This CDR3 comprises 15 residues. CDR3 coding DNA: TGTGCCAGTATCGGACTAGCGGGTTCCTACAATGAGCAGTTCTTC. Translation gives CASIGLAGSYNEQFF. The entire variable domain, with the rest obtained from reference TRBV19 and TRBJ2-1, is as follows: DGGITQSPKYLFRKEGQNVTLSCEQNLNHDAMYWYRQDPGQGLRLIYYSQIVNDFQKGDIAEGYSVSREKKESFPLTVTSAQKNPTAFYLCASIGLAGSYNEQFFGPGTRLTVL.

The chain employs TRBV27 and TRBJ1-2; TRBD1 agrees at 7 bases. CDR1 and CDR2 from the germline V gene are MNHEY and SMNVEV (reference sequence). V trimming: 3 bases; J trimming: 5 bases; junction bases outside the gene matches: 12. The CDR3 extends over 16 amino acids. This CDR3 reads CASSFVPTRDSYGYTF. CDR3 bases: TGTGCCAGCAGTTTCGTCCCCACCCGGGACAGTTATGGCTACACCTTC.

This chain connects TRBV2 to TRBJ2-7; D ambiguous. The CDR3 extends over 11 amino acids. V was trimmed by 6 bases and J by 6 bases, leaving 9 bases between them. CDR1 and CDR2 from the germline V gene are SNHLY and FYNNEI. CDR3: CASREIREQYF. The CDR3 region has the DNA TGTGCCAGCAGGGAGATCCGCGAGCAGTACTTC.

This chain links TRBV10-3 with TRBJ1-2; D might be TRBD1 (6 bases). V dropped 6 bases and J dropped 8 bases, with 22 bases sitting between them. The germline V gene encodes CDR1 ENHRY and CDR2 SYGVKD. The CDR3 has 15 residues. This CDR3 is CAISQQTGQPGGYTF. The DNA of the CDR3 is TGTGCCATCAGCCAACAGACTGGACAGCCCGGGGGCTACACCTTC.

The genes are TRBV27 and TRBJ2-3, with unresolved D. Germline V lookup: CDR1 MNHEY, CDR2 SMNVEV (reference sequence). The CDR3 length is 13 residues. V was cut by 3 bases and J by 7 bases, with 11 bases left in between. The CDR3 bases are TGTGCCAGCAGTTTCCCCCCCCGTTATACGCAGTATTTT. This encodes CASSFPPRYTQYF.